The text below deals with one T cell receptor beta chain. Its antigen is not yet known. No much larger clone is present one base from it, and per-base qualities are unavailable. V is pruned by 1 base and J by 5 bases, leaving 11 bases of the junction without a gene match. Taken from the germline V gene, the CDR1 and CDR2 loops are ENHRY and SYGVKD. Spanning cysteine to phenylalanine, the CDR3 consists of 17 amino acids. Only the CDR3 portion is preserved as DNA: 51 bases, with reading frame beginning at the first base. This record belongs to a study of graft-versus-host responses after intestinal transplantation (dated by TCRdb to about 2021). Study-level background: The transplants that recipients received were multivisceral, liver-intestinal, or isolated intestinal. Anti-thymocyte globulin induction was given to all recipients, followed by maintenance tacrolimus and steroids for two to four years. Alloreactive clones were identified by sequencing pre-transplant mixed lymphocyte reaction products and comparing them with unstimulated pre-transplant donor and recipient T cells. After intestinal transplantation, graft-versus-host and host-versus-graft alloreactive T cell clones in the graft, circulation and bone marrow were tracked using bulk TCR-beta CDR3 sequencing. Instead of going to the commercial service, samples from a few later patients were sequenced in-house on an Illumina MiSeq and processed with MiXCR. The cohort enrolled 24 intestinal transplant recipients including one retransplant, and a few patients lacking pretransplant specimens were excluded. A peak of at least 4% donor T cells among recipient peripheral blood mononuclear cells was the definition used for donor T cell macrochimerism.

The receptor library was made with the immunoSEQ multiplex PCR assay. In most patients, genomic DNA was isolated using the Qiagen DNeasy Blood and Tissue Kit and sent frozen to Adaptive Biotechnologies for TCR sequencing. For most patients, high-throughput TCR-beta CDR3 sequencing of genomic DNA was performed by Adaptive Biotechnologies. The source study handled its data this way. TCR sequencing data were retrieved from Adaptive's ImmunoSEQ software for roughly 20 patients, whereas a few other patients were processed with MiXCR and VDJtools. To correct CD4 versus CD8 sorting errors, any sequence found in both subsets at a frequency ratio below 5:1 was removed. CDR3 nucleotide sequences shared between donor and recipient were removed because their origin could not be assigned. At least 2-fold expansion over unstimulated cells and a minimum CFSE-low frequency of 0.002% (template counts) or 0.001% (read counts) were required for clones to be classified as alloreactive. Mappable clones were those detected in sequenced pre-transplant spleen, lymph node, or MLR CFSE-low populations of the donor or recipient. The cumulative frequency of alloreactive clones was calculated as a percentage of all sequences, weighted by copy number. TCRdb retrieved this table from immuneACCESS and kept in-frame rearrangements only. Not all clones are present; in checked studies, unresolved V genes account for under half, and no reason is known for the remainder. Clonal size and the V and J genes are those of that table, whereas D and trimming came from the DNA. The sample includes about 120,000 clones, with approximately 90% observed a single time. The top ten clones comprise more than 0.15% of the sample.

The time point label on this specimen signifies: cells obtained before transplantation from donor or recipient. CD3+CD4+ and CD3+CD8+ populations were FACS-sorted from unstimulated pre-transplant donor and recipient cells taken from spleen or lymph nodes. Results and caveats for the whole study, not just this receptor: GvH clones turned up in recipient bone marrow, with some appearing earlier in ileal mucosa or blood, a pattern consistent with an intestinal mucosal origin. The conclusions were limited by the relatively low number and heterogeneity of the intestinal transplant patients. In the allografts of patients with donor T cell macrochimerism, GvH to HvG T cell clonal ratios were high. Peak levels of circulating GvH clones were associated with declines in HvG clones early after transplant.

The chain couples TRBV10-3 to TRBJ1-1; 9 nucleotides in the junction match TRBD1. The sample was unstimulated CD4+ T cells sorted from spleen or lymph node cells, taken before intestinal transplant. This receptor was obtained from a human donor who received an intestinal transplant. The DNA reads as follows: TGTGCCATCAGTGAGTTAGGCGTTCAGACAGGGGGAACTGAAGCTTTCTTT. It codes for CAISELGVQTGGTEAFF.